The clone carrying this T cell receptor beta chain was picked up a small number of times. This entry comes from a study of shared T cell receptors in the human thymus. Assay: immunoSEQ multiplex PCR; the TCRdb copy retains only in-frame clones and omits some. Of hundreds of thousands of clones detected, approximately 78% appear once; the ten largest clones hold roughly 0.013%. The sample was also reused in another study, on human thymus T cells. From that paper: Donors were healthy Finnish babies undergoing corrective operations for congenital heart defects. It was from resections taken during corrective heart surgery that the thymus tissue came. Thymic and blood repertoires showed apparently biased V and J gene usage. Related research described strongly overlapping thymic repertoires in unrelated people.

The sequence derives from a boy under three years old with a congenital heart defect. Material for sequencing was thymocytes.

For the CDR3, the DNA is TGTGCCAGCAGCCTCGGGACAGTTGGGGATACGCAGTATTTT. Translating gives CASSLGTVGDTQYF. The chain joins TRBV28 to TRBJ2-3, with 7 bases aligning to TRBD1. CDR3 size: 14 residues. V was clipped by 6 bases and J by 6 bases; unmatched bases: 9. CDR1 is MDHEN and CDR2 is SYDVKM in the germline V gene.